This T cell receptor (beta chain) originates from a study of OX40 agonist ivuxolimab in advanced cancers. The overall study: Dosing consisted of intravenous ivuxolimab at 0.01 to 10 mg/kg every 2 weeks. Study-wide points: Among the nonresponders, some also had low normalized T-cell clonal expansion. At 0.1 to 3.0 mg/kg and by week 6, clonal expansion occurred in CD4+ and CD8+ blood T cells. Expanded clones tended on average to be more numerous among CD8+ T cells than CD4+.

Notes on this clone: Its target is not known.

Between the trimmed V and J ends, which lost 6 bases and 4 bases, there was a span of 13 bases. Germline loops: CDR1 KGHSH, CDR2 LQKENI. This CDR3 has 14 amino acids. Libraries were prepared by immunoSEQ multiplex PCR; TCRdb keeps only in-frame clonotypes and omits some of them. The sample lists under 50,000 clones, roughly 85% occurring once. The starting material was CD4+ or CD8+ T cells sorted from blood, obtained in a trial of the OX40 agonist ivuxolimab. This receptor was obtained from an adult with an advanced solid tumor such as melanoma, head and neck, liver or kidney cancer. This chain links TRBV18 with TRBJ2-1; possible D gene TRBD2, 5 bases. CDR3 residues: CASSPFTGYNEQFF. The CDR3 DNA follows: TGTGCCAGCTCTCCATTCACGGGATACAATGAGCAGTTCTTC.